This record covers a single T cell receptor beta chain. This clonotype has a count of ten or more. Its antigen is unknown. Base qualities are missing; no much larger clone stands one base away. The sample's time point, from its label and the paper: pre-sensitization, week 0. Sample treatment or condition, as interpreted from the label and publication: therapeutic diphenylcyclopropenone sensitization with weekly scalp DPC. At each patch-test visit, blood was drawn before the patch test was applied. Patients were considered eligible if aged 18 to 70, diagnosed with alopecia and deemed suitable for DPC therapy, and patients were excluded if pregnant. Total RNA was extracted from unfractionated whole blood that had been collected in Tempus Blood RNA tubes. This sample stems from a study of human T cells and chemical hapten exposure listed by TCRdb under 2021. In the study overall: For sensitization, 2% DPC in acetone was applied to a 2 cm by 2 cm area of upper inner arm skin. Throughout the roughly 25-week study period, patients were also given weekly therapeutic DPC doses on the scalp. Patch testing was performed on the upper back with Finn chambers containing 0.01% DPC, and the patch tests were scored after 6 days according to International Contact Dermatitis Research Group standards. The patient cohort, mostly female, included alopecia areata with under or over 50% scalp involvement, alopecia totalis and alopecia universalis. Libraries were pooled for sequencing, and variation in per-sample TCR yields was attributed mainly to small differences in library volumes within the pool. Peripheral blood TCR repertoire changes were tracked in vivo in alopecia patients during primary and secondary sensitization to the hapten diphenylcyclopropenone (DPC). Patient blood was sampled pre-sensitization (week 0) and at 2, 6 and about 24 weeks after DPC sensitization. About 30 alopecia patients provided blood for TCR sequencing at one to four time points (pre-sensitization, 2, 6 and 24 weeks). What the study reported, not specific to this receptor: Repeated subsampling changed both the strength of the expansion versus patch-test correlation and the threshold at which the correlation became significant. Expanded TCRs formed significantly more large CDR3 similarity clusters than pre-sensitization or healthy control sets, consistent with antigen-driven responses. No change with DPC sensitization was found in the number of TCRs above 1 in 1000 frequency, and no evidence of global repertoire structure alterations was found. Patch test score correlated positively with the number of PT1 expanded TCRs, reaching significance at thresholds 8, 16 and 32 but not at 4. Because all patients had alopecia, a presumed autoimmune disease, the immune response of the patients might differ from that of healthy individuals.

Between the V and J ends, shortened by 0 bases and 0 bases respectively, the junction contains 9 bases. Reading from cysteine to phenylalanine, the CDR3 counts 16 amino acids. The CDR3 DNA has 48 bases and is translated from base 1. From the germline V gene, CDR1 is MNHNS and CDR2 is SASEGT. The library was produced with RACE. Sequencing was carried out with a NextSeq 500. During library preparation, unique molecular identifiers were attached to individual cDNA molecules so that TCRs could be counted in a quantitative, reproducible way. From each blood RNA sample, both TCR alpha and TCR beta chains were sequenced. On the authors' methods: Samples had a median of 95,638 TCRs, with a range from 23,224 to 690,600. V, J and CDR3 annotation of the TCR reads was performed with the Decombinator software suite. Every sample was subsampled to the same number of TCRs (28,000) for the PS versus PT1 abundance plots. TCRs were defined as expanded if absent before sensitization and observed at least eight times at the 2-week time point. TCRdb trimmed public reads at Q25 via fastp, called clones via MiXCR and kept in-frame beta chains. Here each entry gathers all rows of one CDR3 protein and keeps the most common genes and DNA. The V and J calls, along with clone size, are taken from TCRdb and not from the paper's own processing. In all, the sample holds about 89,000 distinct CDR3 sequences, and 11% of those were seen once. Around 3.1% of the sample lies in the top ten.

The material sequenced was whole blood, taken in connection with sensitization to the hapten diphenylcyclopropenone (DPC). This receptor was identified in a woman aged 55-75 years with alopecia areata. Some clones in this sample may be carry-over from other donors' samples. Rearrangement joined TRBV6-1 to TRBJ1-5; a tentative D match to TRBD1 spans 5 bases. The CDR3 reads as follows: CASSEAGVGSNQPQHF. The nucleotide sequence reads TGTGCCAGCAGTGAAGCGGGGGTGGGTAGCAATCAGCCCCAGCATTTT.